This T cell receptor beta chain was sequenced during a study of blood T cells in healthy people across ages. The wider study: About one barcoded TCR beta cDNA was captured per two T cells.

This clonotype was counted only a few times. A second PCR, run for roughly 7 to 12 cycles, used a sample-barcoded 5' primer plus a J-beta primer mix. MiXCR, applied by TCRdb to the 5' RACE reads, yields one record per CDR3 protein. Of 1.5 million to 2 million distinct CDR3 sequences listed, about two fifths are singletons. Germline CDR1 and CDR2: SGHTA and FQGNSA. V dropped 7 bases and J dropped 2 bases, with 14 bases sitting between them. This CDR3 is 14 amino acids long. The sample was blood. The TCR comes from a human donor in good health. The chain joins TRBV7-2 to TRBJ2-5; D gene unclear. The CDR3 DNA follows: TGTGCCAGCATTCCTCGGCGTGGTCAAGAGACCCAGTACTTC. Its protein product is CASIPRRGQETQYF.